This is a list of T cell receptor beta chains from one sample in a study of blood T cell repertoires in COVID-19. Generated by immunoSEQ multiplex PCR, the TCRdb table keeps only in-frame clones and is missing some. The sample lists a few hundred thousand clones; roughly 85% were seen once. Material: peripheral blood. The receptors were sampled from a human donor in a cohort sampled during active COVID-19. CDR3s include the opening cysteine and the closing phenylalanine or tryptophan. The order of the fields is J gene, V gene, D gene, clone size, CDR3 protein, CDR3 DNA. The D gene is left open where the match is weak. Where a row states a size, it is once, few, many or the class of an expanded clone; other rows omit it.

j_call: TRBJ2-1
v_call: TRBV2
d_call: TRBD2
clone_size: many
cdr3_aa: CALTLRLAGRNEQFF
cdr3_nt: TGTGCCCTTACCTTAAGACTAGCGGGCCGGAATGAGCAGTTCTTC

j_call: TRBJ1-3
v_call: TRBV19
d_call: TRBD1
clone_size: -
cdr3_aa: CASSIAQGASGNTIYF
cdr3_nt: TGTGCCAGTAGTATAGCGCAGGGGGCGTCTGGAAACACCATATATTTT

j_call: TRBJ2-3
v_call: TRBV2
d_call: TRBD2
clone_size: -
cdr3_aa: CASSWLSGQGTDTQYF
cdr3_nt: TGTGCCAGCAGTTGGCTTAGCGGGCAGGGCACAGATACGCAGTATTTT

j_call: TRBJ2-3
v_call: TRBV7-9
d_call: TRBD2
clone_size: once
cdr3_aa: CASSLALSGGRTDTQYF
cdr3_nt: TGTGCCAGCAGCTTAGCTCTCAGCGGGGGCCGCACAGATACGCAGTATTTT

j_call: TRBJ2-7
v_call: TRBV30
d_call: -
clone_size: few
cdr3_aa: CAWSAGGNYEQYF
cdr3_nt: TGTGCCTGGAGTGCAGGGGGGAACTACGAGCAGTACTTC

j_call: TRBJ2-1
v_call: TRBV3-1/TRBV3-2
d_call: -
clone_size: -
cdr3_aa: CASSHLGGSGEQFF
cdr3_nt: TGTGCCAGCAGCCACCTCGGGGGTTCCGGCGAGCAGTTCTTC

j_call: TRBJ2-1
v_call: TRBV27
d_call: -
clone_size: -
cdr3_aa: CASRSRGYNEQFF
cdr3_nt: TGTGCCAGCAGGTCCCGGGGCTACAATGAGCAGTTCTTC

j_call: TRBJ2-7
v_call: TRBV6-5
d_call: TRBD2
clone_size: -
cdr3_aa: CASSYQRGVTYEQYF
cdr3_nt: TGTGCCAGCAGTTATCAGCGGGGGGTCACCTACGAGCAGTACTTC

j_call: TRBJ2-3
v_call: TRBV11-2
d_call: TRBD2
clone_size: -
cdr3_aa: CASSPMRLRGGSDTQYF
cdr3_nt: TGTGCCAGCAGCCCCATGCGTTTGCGGGGGGGTTCAGATACGCAGTATTTT

j_call: TRBJ2-1
v_call: TRBV7-9
d_call: TRBD2
clone_size: -
cdr3_aa: CASSPRLAGGYNEQFF
cdr3_nt: TGTGCCAGCAGCCCACGACTAGCGGGGGGGTACAATGAGCAGTTCTTC

j_call: TRBJ2-7
v_call: TRBV30
d_call: TRBD1
clone_size: -
cdr3_aa: CAWSRGQGMEEQYF
cdr3_nt: TGTGCCTGGAGTAGAGGACAGGGGATGGAGGAGCAGTACTTC

j_call: TRBJ2-5
v_call: TRBV29-1
d_call: -
clone_size: -
cdr3_aa: CSVEEDTAQETQYF
cdr3_nt: TGCAGCGTTGAAGAGGATACAGCTCAAGAGACCCAGTACTTC

j_call: TRBJ1-2
v_call: TRBV3-1/TRBV3-2
d_call: -
clone_size: -
cdr3_aa: CASSLVGGYGYTF
cdr3_nt: TGTGCCAGCAGCTTAGTCGGGGGATATGGCTACACCTTC

j_call: TRBJ1-2
v_call: TRBV25-1
d_call: -
clone_size: -
cdr3_aa: CASSDYSNYGYTF
cdr3_nt: TGTGCCAGCAGTGATTATAGTAACTATGGCTACACCTTC

j_call: TRBJ2-5
v_call: TRBV5-1
d_call: TRBD1
clone_size: -
cdr3_aa: CASSLQGARQETQYF
cdr3_nt: TGCGCCAGCAGCCTTCAGGGGGCGAGGCAAGAGACCCAGTACTTC

j_call: TRBJ1-5
v_call: TRBV15
d_call: TRBD1
clone_size: -
cdr3_aa: CATSRRQGARGLGHQPQHF
cdr3_nt: TGTGCCACCAGCAGAAGACAGGGGGCGCGGGGGCTGGGCCATCAGCCCCAGCATTTT

j_call: TRBJ2-2
v_call: TRBV2
d_call: -
clone_size: -
cdr3_aa: CASSERAGELFF
cdr3_nt: TGTGCCAGCAGCGAGCGTGCCGGGGAGCTGTTTTTT

j_call: TRBJ1-5
v_call: TRBV20-1
d_call: -
clone_size: -
cdr3_aa: CSASPTADQPQHF
cdr3_nt: TGCAGTGCTAGTCCGACAGCCGACCAGCCCCAGCATTTT

j_call: TRBJ1-3
v_call: TRBV15
d_call: TRBD1
clone_size: -
cdr3_aa: CATSGDRVGNTIYF
cdr3_nt: TGTGCCACCAGCGGTGACAGGGTTGGAAACACCATATATTTT

j_call: TRBJ1-6
v_call: TRBV7-8
d_call: TRBD1
clone_size: -
cdr3_aa: CASSTRTGRYNSPLHF
cdr3_nt: TGTGCCAGCAGCACCCGGACAGGGCGATATAATTCACCCCTCCACTTT

j_call: TRBJ1-5
v_call: TRBV28
d_call: -
clone_size: -
cdr3_aa: CASSPAGVPNQPQHF
cdr3_nt: TGTGCCAGCAGTCCCGCAGGGGTTCCGAATCAGCCCCAGCATTTT

j_call: TRBJ1-4
v_call: TRBV28
d_call: -
clone_size: -
cdr3_aa: CASSPPAGAEEKLFF
cdr3_nt: TGTGCCAGCAGCCCCCCCGCGGGCGCGGAAGAAAAACTGTTTTTT

j_call: TRBJ1-4
v_call: TRBV15
d_call: -
clone_size: -
cdr3_aa: CATSRVLGRDPQTERFF
cdr3_nt: TGTGCCACCAGCAGAGTACTCGGAAGAGACCCACAGACAGAACGCTTTTTT

j_call: TRBJ1-2
v_call: TRBV24-1
d_call: -
clone_size: -
cdr3_aa: CATSDSANSYGYTF
cdr3_nt: TGTGCCACCAGTGACTCAGCGAACTCCTATGGCTACACCTTC

j_call: TRBJ1-3
v_call: TRBV6-1
d_call: TRBD1
clone_size: -
cdr3_aa: CASSERAGGSGNTIYF
cdr3_nt: TGTGCCAGCAGTGAACGGGCAGGGGGGTCTGGAAACACCATATATTTT

j_call: TRBJ1-5
v_call: TRBV10-3
d_call: -
clone_size: -
cdr3_aa: CAISAGDSNQPQHF
cdr3_nt: TGTGCCATCAGTGCAGGGGATAGCAATCAGCCCCAGCATTTT

j_call: TRBJ1-1
v_call: TRBV9
d_call: -
clone_size: -
cdr3_aa: CASSSYGGRKFTEAFF
cdr3_nt: TGTGCCAGCAGCTCCTACGGGGGGCGCAAGTTCACTGAAGCTTTCTTT

j_call: TRBJ2-1
v_call: TRBV19
d_call: -
clone_size: -
cdr3_aa: CASSPNLLDYRFF
cdr3_nt: TGTGCCAGTAGCCCTAATTTGCTTGACTATCGGTTCTTC

j_call: TRBJ2-3
v_call: TRBV4-1
d_call: TRBD2
clone_size: -
cdr3_aa: CASSRGLAGGSLLGVEDTQYF
cdr3_nt: TGCGCCAGCAGCCGCGGACTAGCGGGGGGGAGTCTCTTGGGAGTAGAAGATACGCAGTATTTT

j_call: TRBJ2-7
v_call: TRBV5-1
d_call: TRBD1
clone_size: -
cdr3_aa: CASSSPGQATYEQYF
cdr3_nt: TGCGCCAGCAGCTCCCCGGGACAGGCTACCTACGAGCAGTACTTC

j_call: TRBJ1-1
v_call: TRBV14
d_call: TRBD1
clone_size: -
cdr3_aa: CASSHPKTGERDTEAFF
cdr3_nt: TGTGCCAGCAGCCACCCCAAGACAGGGGAGAGGGACACTGAAGCTTTCTTT

j_call: TRBJ1-2
v_call: TRBV25-1
d_call: TRBD1
clone_size: -
cdr3_aa: CASSDTGGSYGYTF
cdr3_nt: TGTGCCAGCAGTGATACAGGGGGCAGCTATGGCTACACCTTC

j_call: TRBJ2-7
v_call: TRBV2
d_call: -
clone_size: once
cdr3_aa: CASSGEEWDEQYF
cdr3_nt: TGTGCCAGCAGTGGGGAGGAGTGGGACGAGCAGTACTTC

j_call: TRBJ2-5
v_call: TRBV19
d_call: -
clone_size: -
cdr3_aa: CASRGRGKQETQYF
cdr3_nt: TGTGCCAGTAGGGGCAGGGGAAAACAAGAGACCCAGTACTTC

j_call: TRBJ1-5
v_call: TRBV11-2
d_call: TRBD1
clone_size: few
cdr3_aa: CASSTEDRGLQPQHF
cdr3_nt: TGTGCCAGCAGCACTGAGGACAGGGGCCTTCAGCCCCAGCATTTT

j_call: TRBJ2-7
v_call: TRBV30
d_call: -
clone_size: -
cdr3_aa: CAWSVRGSSYEQYF
cdr3_nt: TGTGCCTGGAGTGTACGTGGGAGCTCCTACGAGCAGTACTTC

j_call: TRBJ1-5
v_call: TRBV15
d_call: -
clone_size: few
cdr3_aa: CATSRTQFGNQPQHF
cdr3_nt: TGTGCCACCAGCCGGACTCAATTCGGGAATCAGCCCCAGCATTTT

j_call: TRBJ1-5
v_call: TRBV5-6
d_call: -
clone_size: -
cdr3_aa: CASSLGQGRGNQPQHF
cdr3_nt: TGTGCCAGCAGCTTGGGGCAGGGGAGGGGCAATCAGCCCCAGCATTTT

j_call: TRBJ1-5
v_call: TRBV10-1
d_call: -
clone_size: -
cdr3_aa: CASSDLGASNQPQHF
cdr3_nt: TGCGCCAGCAGTGACTTGGGGGCTAGCAATCAGCCCCAGCATTTT

j_call: TRBJ1-2
v_call: TRBV27
d_call: -
clone_size: -
cdr3_aa: CRDYGYTF
cdr3_nt: TGTAGAGACTATGGCTACACCTTC

j_call: TRBJ2-7
v_call: TRBV18
d_call: -
clone_size: -
cdr3_aa: CASSQIGNAGPYEQYF
cdr3_nt: TGTGCCAGCTCACAGATCGGGAATGCGGGTCCCTACGAGCAGTACTTC

j_call: TRBJ1-1
v_call: TRBV29-1
d_call: TRBD1
clone_size: -
cdr3_aa: CSFHRGGTEAFF
cdr3_nt: TGCAGCTTCCACAGGGGTGGCACTGAAGCTTTCTTT

j_call: TRBJ2-7
v_call: TRBV5-4
d_call: -
clone_size: few
cdr3_aa: CASSSGGTGLSYEQYF
cdr3_nt: TGTGCCAGCAGCTCAGGGGGGACGGGCCTTTCCTACGAGCAGTACTTC

j_call: TRBJ2-4
v_call: TRBV19
d_call: -
clone_size: -
cdr3_aa: CASSTRGLAKNIQYF
cdr3_nt: TGTGCCAGTAGTACACGGGGGTTAGCCAAAAACATTCAGTACTTC

j_call: TRBJ2-7
v_call: TRBV5-1
d_call: TRBD2
clone_size: -
cdr3_aa: CASSLSGPYEQYF
cdr3_nt: TGCGCCAGCAGCCTTAGCGGGCCCTACGAGCAGTACTTC

j_call: TRBJ1-1
v_call: TRBV7-9
d_call: TRBD1
clone_size: few
cdr3_aa: CALRQGQGITEAFF
cdr3_nt: TGTGCCCTCCGGCAGGGACAGGGTATAACCGAAGCTTTCTTT

j_call: TRBJ1-5
v_call: TRBV2
d_call: -
clone_size: -
cdr3_aa: CASTPGRTSNQPQHF
cdr3_nt: TGTGCCAGCACCCCGGGGAGGACCAGCAATCAGCCCCAGCATTTT